The rows below give T cell receptor beta chains drawn from one sample of a study of beta chain features in type 1 diabetes. Libraries were prepared by immunoSEQ multiplex PCR; TCRdb keeps only in-frame clonotypes and omits some of them. The repertoire has about 620,000 clones, 15% to 18% of them found once; the top ten carry about 0.086%. Sequencing was done on a sample of naive CD4+ T cells from blood. Every receptor here comes from a young man in good health. Both conserved end residues are part of each CDR3. A D gene is named only where the DNA matches it firmly. Rows may omit the clone size; those that give it use once, few, many or a size class.

few	TRBV5-1	TRBD2	TRBJ2-1	CASTMGLAGATYNEQFF	TGCGCCAGCACCATGGGACTAGCGGGAGCTACTTACAATGAGCAGTTCTTC
few	TRBV7-3	NA	TRBJ1-1	CASSQGPSEAFF	TGTGCCAGCAGCCAAGGACCCAGTGAAGCTTTCTTT
few	TRBV18	TRBD1	TRBJ1-1	CASSPGTGGLSTEAFF	TGTGCCAGCTCACCGGGGACAGGGGGGTTGAGCACTGAAGCTTTCTTT
few	TRBV4-1	TRBD2	TRBJ2-7	CASSQDPPGLAGGSYEQYF	TGCGCCAGCAGCCAAGATCCCCCCGGACTAGCGGGAGGCTCCTACGAGCAGTACTTC
NA	TRBV7-6	NA	TRBJ2-5	CASSNAGGETQYF	TGTGCCAGCAGCAACGCAGGGGGGGAGACCCAGTACTTC
few	TRBV7-2	TRBD2	TRBJ2-3	CASSLDRLAGPDTQYF	TGTGCCAGCAGCTTAGACCGACTAGCGGGGCCAGATACGCAGTATTTT
NA	TRBV27	NA	TRBJ1-2	CASSPPGEYGYTF	TGTGCCAGCAGTCCCCCAGGGGAATATGGCTACACCTTC
few	TRBV30	NA	TRBJ1-1	CAWSRNSNTEAFF	TGTGCCTGGAGTAGGAACAGCAACACTGAAGCTTTCTTT
NA	TRBV30	NA	TRBJ2-3	CAWTRRGATRDTQYF	TGTGCCTGGACAAGACGGGGGGCCACCAGGGATACGCAGTATTTT
few	TRBV7-3	TRBD2	TRBJ2-3	CASSPAGGITDTQYF	TGTGCCAGCAGCCCCGCGGGGGGGATCACAGATACGCAGTATTTT
NA	TRBV6-4	NA	TRBJ2-1	CASSEHSSYNEQFF	TGTGCCAGCAGTGAGCACAGCTCCTACAATGAGCAGTTCTTC
few	TRBV6-1	NA	TRBJ1-2	CASSEGGKLYGYTF	TGTGCCAGCAGTGAGGGGGGCAAACTATATGGCTACACCTTC
few	TRBV5-1	NA	TRBJ2-5	CASSWQGSETQYF	TGCGCCAGCAGCTGGCAGGGGTCCGAGACCCAGTACTTC
NA	TRBV11-2	NA	TRBJ1-2	CASSSPGVRGASYGYTF	TGTGCCAGCAGCTCCCCCGGGGTTAGGGGCGCATCCTATGGCTACACCTTC
NA	TRBV4-1	NA	TRBJ2-1	CASSQDPSSSYNEQFF	TGCGCCAGCAGCCAAGATCCGAGTAGCTCCTACAATGAGCAGTTCTTC
few	TRBV25-1	NA	TRBJ2-2	CASSVGQGPSNTGELFF	TGTGCCAGCAGTGTGGGGCAGGGCCCTTCGAACACCGGGGAGCTGTTTTTT
NA	TRBV9	TRBD1	TRBJ2-3	CASTNDRDSPTDTQYF	TGTGCCAGCACCAATGACCGGGACAGCCCCACAGATACGCAGTATTTT
few	TRBV9	NA	TRBJ1-2	CASSERSQAGSGYRSGYGYTF	TGTGCCAGCAGCGAAAGATCCCAGGCGGGAAGTGGGTACCGGTCGGGATATGGCTACACCTTC
NA	TRBV6-5	NA	TRBJ1-4	CASSYSSGAGEKLFF	TGTGCCAGCAGTTACTCATCGGGGGCGGGAGAAAAACTGTTTTTT
few	TRBV21-1	NA	TRBJ2-1	CASSNTSGGGGSYNEQFF	TGTGCCAGCAGCAATACTAGCGGGGGCGGCGGCTCCTACAATGAGCAGTTCTTC
NA	TRBV29-1	TRBD1	TRBJ2-7	CSGGQGTYEQYF	TGCAGCGGCGGACAGGGAACGTACGAGCAGTACTTC
NA	TRBV4-1	NA	TRBJ2-7	CASSQPIAQVYEQYF	TGCGCCAGCAGCCAACCAATAGCCCAAGTCTACGAGCAGTACTTC
NA	TRBV7-9	NA	TRBJ2-7	CASSQPDRGVSYEQYF	TGTGCCAGCAGCCAACCGGACAGAGGAGTCTCCTACGAGCAGTACTTC
NA	TRBV10-3	NA	TRBJ1-5	CAISEKAGVGQPQHF	TGTGCCATCAGTGAGAAAGCAGGTGTCGGACAGCCCCAGCATTTT
few	TRBV5-4	NA	TRBJ2-3	CASSLGPGVDTQYF	TGTGCCAGCAGCTTAGGGCCGGGAGTAGATACGCAGTATTTT
NA	TRBV7-2	TRBD2	TRBJ2-3	CASSSQRGSGGIDTQYF	TGTGCCAGCAGCTCCCAGCGGGGTAGCGGGGGAATAGATACGCAGTATTTT
few	TRBV4-2	TRBD1	TRBJ1-2	CASSQGTARDYGYTF	TGTGCCAGCAGCCAGGGGACAGCAAGGGACTATGGCTACACCTTC
NA	TRBV6-1	TRBD2	TRBJ2-1	CASSEALGILRESSYNEQFF	TGTGCCAGCAGTGAAGCTCTCGGGATTTTGCGGGAGTCCTCCTACAATGAGCAGTTCTTC
NA	TRBV4-3	NA	TRBJ2-3	CASSLEGTDTQYF	TGCGCCAGCAGCCTCGAGGGCACAGATACGCAGTATTTT
NA	TRBV6-5	NA	TRBJ1-5	CASSYGAGAGQPQHF	TGTGCCAGCAGTTATGGGGCAGGGGCTGGTCAGCCCCAGCATTTT
NA	TRBV7-7	TRBD1	TRBJ2-5	CASSPGQGVQETQYF	TGTGCTAGCAGCCCAGGACAGGGGGTACAAGAGACCCAGTACTTC
few	TRBV7-9	NA	TRBJ2-7	CASSVGNSYEQYF	TGTGCCAGCAGCGTGGGAAACTCCTACGAGCAGTACTTC
NA	TRBV7-3	NA	TRBJ2-3	CASSSLRDTQYF	TGTGCCAGCAGCTCCCTCCGAGATACGCAGTATTTT
few	TRBV5-4	TRBD1	TRBJ2-5	CASSPETGGSTQYF	TGTGCCAGCAGCCCTGAGACAGGGGGCTCCACTCAGTACTTC
few	TRBV5-4	TRBD1	TRBJ1-5	CASSLGGSQGAENQPQHF	TGTGCCAGCAGCTTGGGGGGGTCCCAGGGGGCCGAGAATCAGCCCCAGCATTTT
few	TRBV6-5	NA	TRBJ2-5	CASSEDRQETQYF	TGTGCCAGCAGTGAAGACAGACAAGAGACCCAGTACTTC
NA	TRBV7-3	TRBD1	TRBJ2-7	CASSPTGTGYVEQYF	TGTGCCAGCAGCCCAACCGGGACAGGGTACGTCGAGCAGTACTTC
NA	TRBV6-1	NA	TRBJ2-3	CASSDRGWRGTDTQYF	TGTGCCAGCAGTGACCGTGGATGGAGGGGCACAGATACGCAGTATTTT
NA	TRBV6-5	TRBD2	TRBJ2-3	CASSTTSGGANTQYF	TGTGCCAGCAGTACGACTAGCGGGGGGGCGAATACGCAGTATTTT
NA	TRBV9	NA	TRBJ2-5	CASSVGGVKETQYF	TGTGCCAGCAGCGTAGGGGGCGTCAAGGAGACCCAGTACTTC
NA	TRBV6-5	TRBD1	TRBJ1-1	CASSYSTGQGTEAFF	TGTGCCAGCAGTTACTCGACGGGACAGGGAACCGAAGCTTTCTTT
NA	TRBV6-5	TRBD1	TRBJ2-5	CASSIQTGGGETQYF	TGTGCCAGCAGTATTCAAACAGGGGGCGGGGAGACCCAGTACTTC
NA	TRBV25-1	NA	TRBJ2-1	CASSEWRARDNEQFF	TGTGCCAGCAGTGAATGGAGGGCCCGGGATAATGAGCAGTTCTTC
few	TRBV9	NA	TRBJ2-2	CASSVLPGDTGELFF	TGTGCCAGCAGCGTACTCCCGGGAGACACCGGGGAGCTGTTTTTT
NA	TRBV7-9	NA	TRBJ2-3	CASTPPAGDTQYF	TGTGCCAGCACCCCCCCGGCGGGAGATACGCAGTATTTT
few	TRBV5-4	TRBD1	TRBJ1-3	CASSLGTGSWNTIYF	TGTGCCAGCAGCTTGGGGACAGGGTCATGGAACACCATATATTTT
NA	TRBV19	TRBD2	TRBJ2-3	CASSIRRGGVTDTQYF	TGTGCCAGTAGTATTAGGCGGGGGGGCGTCACAGATACGCAGTATTTT
few	TRBV7-8	NA	TRBJ2-1	CASSAQNRVYNEQFF	TGTGCCAGCAGCGCCCAAAACAGAGTTTACAATGAGCAGTTCTTC
NA	TRBV2	NA	TRBJ2-5	CASSEARGGTVTQYF	TGTGCCAGCAGTGAAGCGCGAGGAGGGACAGTGACCCAGTACTTC
NA	TRBV7-6	TRBD1	TRBJ2-3	CASSLSPGTGFADTQYF	TGTGCCAGCAGCCTCAGTCCCGGGACAGGTTTCGCAGATACGCAGTATTTT
NA	TRBV9	NA	TRBJ2-1	CASSVGHGLYNEQFF	TGTGCCAGCAGCGTAGGCCATGGCCTATACAATGAGCAGTTCTTC
NA	TRBV19	TRBD1	TRBJ2-5	CASSGGTGGKTQYF	TGTGCCAGTAGTGGAGGGACAGGGGGAAAGACCCAGTACTTC
NA	TRBV7-2	NA	TRBJ2-3	CASSTRSNADTQYF	TGTGCCAGCAGCACACGATCGAACGCAGATACGCAGTATTTT
few	TRBV7-6	TRBD2	TRBJ2-7	CASSLGLAGSSYEQYF	TGTGCCAGCAGCTTGGGACTAGCGGGCTCGTCCTACGAGCAGTACTTC
NA	TRBV29-1	TRBD1	TRBJ2-5	CSVALGITGTGKETQYF	TGCAGCGTGGCTCTTGGCATCACCGGGACAGGGAAAGAGACCCAGTACTTC
few	TRBV10-3	TRBD2	TRBJ2-1	CAISETYGGSLDGLEVF	TGTGCCATCAGTGAGACTTACGGTGGCAGCCTCGACGGACTAGAGGTCTTC
NA	TRBV11-3	NA	TRBJ2-3	CASSSTLAPTDTQYF	TGTGCCAGCAGCTCGACCCTCGCTCCTACAGATACGCAGTATTTT
NA	TRBV29-1	TRBD1	TRBJ1-1	CSVQQGGNTEAFF	TGCAGCGTCCAACAGGGGGGGAACACTGAAGCTTTCTTT